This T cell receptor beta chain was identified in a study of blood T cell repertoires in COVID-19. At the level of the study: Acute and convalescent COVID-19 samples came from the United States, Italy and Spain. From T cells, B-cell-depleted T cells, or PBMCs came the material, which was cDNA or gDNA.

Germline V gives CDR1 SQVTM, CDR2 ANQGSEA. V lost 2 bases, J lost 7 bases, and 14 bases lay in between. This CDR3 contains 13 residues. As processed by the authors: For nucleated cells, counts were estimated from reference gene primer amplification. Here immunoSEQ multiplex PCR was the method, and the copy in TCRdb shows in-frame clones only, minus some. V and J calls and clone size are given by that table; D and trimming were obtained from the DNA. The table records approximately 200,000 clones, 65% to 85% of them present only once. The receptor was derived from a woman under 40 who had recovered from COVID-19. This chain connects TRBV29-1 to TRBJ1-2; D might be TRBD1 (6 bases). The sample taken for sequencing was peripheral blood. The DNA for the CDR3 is TGCAGCGTTGAATCCCAGGGGACAATTGGCTACACCTTC. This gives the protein CSVESQGTIGYTF. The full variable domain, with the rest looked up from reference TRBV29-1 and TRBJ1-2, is SAVISQKPSRDICQRGTSLTIQCQVDSQVTMMFWYRQQPGQSLTLIATANQGSEATYESGFVIDKFPISRPNLTFSTLTVSNMSPEDSSIYLCSVESQGTIGYTFGSGTRLTVV.